This TCR beta chain was identified in a study of blood T cell repertoires in COVID-19 (dated by TCRdb to the early 2020s). About the investigation overall: Samples covering the acute and convalescent phases of COVID-19 were provided by collaborators in the United States, Italy and Spain. Sample metadata almost always included a de-identified subject ID, COVID-19 status, age in years and sex. The repertoires were released in a freely available public database intended as a resource for research on the immune response to SARS-CoV-2. The dataset comprised deeply sampled blood TCRbeta repertoires from subjects exposed to, actively infected with, or recovered from COVID-19. The samples were drawn from the first 160 participants of the ongoing ImmuneRACE study and from some 1,300 subjects provided by 6 global collaborators. Where available, HLA class I and class II types were obtained from metadata supplied by the sample provider rather than from assay-based typing. The prospective study material was composed of cDNA or gDNA derived from T cells, B-cell-depleted T cells, or PBMCs.

Participants in the prospective study were aged about 18 to 95 years, lived in under 30 United States geographic areas, and enrolled through a virtual design. In the prospective study, participants were assigned to cohorts based on the clinical history participants reported in a screening survey and a study questionnaire. A participant counted as exposed if, within 2 weeks of entering the study, that participant had been in contact with someone who had a PCR-confirmed or clinician-diagnosed COVID-19 case. In the prospective study, whole blood, serum and a nasopharyngeal or oropharyngeal swab were collected from each participant by mobile phlebotomists. Prospective study participants could optionally give additional blood draws and questionnaires over an approximately two-month period. Before DNA extraction, blood samples from the prospective study were shipped at room temperature or frozen. With respect to this clone: What antigen it recognizes has not been identified. Base qualities are not provided; no much larger clone lies one nucleotide away.

The CDR3 runs 15 amino acids, cysteine and phenylalanine included. Kept here is only the CDR3 DNA, which spans 45 bases and is read in frame from base 1. After removal of 4 bases from V and 7 bases from J, the junction retains 11 bases not matched to a gene. Via the germline V gene (reference sequence), CDR1 is GTSNPN and CDR2 SVGIG. General findings and caveats noted by the study authors: The quantity of clinical and demographic metadata differed by source and by participant and was supplied without curation.

The immunoSEQ Assay, a bias-controlled multiplex PCR, was used to amplify TCRbeta CDR3 regions from genomic DNA. The original methods were these. Within the assay, amplification of reference gene primers was used to estimate how many nucleated cells each sample contained. Sequence reads were collapsed and filtered to measure the absolute abundance of every unique TCRbeta CDR3 rearrangement. For each sample, productive Simpson clonality was calculated as the square root of Simpson's diversity index across productive rearrangements. This immuneACCESS table, as held by TCRdb, lists in-frame sequences with V and J called but not all clones. Of the missing ones, under half trace to an unresolved V gene in checked studies; the others have no known cause. The V and J calls and clone size are taken from that table; D and trimming were inferred from the DNA. The sample data list roughly 400,000 clones, and roughly 90% of these were observed just once. The biggest ten clones account for just over 0.85% of the sample.

Sequencing was performed on PBMCs or T cells enriched from blood (not recorded which). This TCR was sampled from a woman in her thirties or forties who had been exposed to COVID-19. This sequence uses TRBV30 and TRBJ1-5; 9 bases in between match TRBD1. The DNA is TGTGCCTGGACCCGAAAGGGACAGGGAATGCAGCCCCAGCATTTT. This is translated as CAWTRKGQGMQPQHF.